Below, 21 T cell receptor beta chains from the same sample are listed, as sequenced in a study of PD-1 blockade in classical Hodgkin lymphoma. Noted time point: cycle 4 day 1 (C4D1), after less than 7 weeks of nivolumab. Autologous stem cell transplantation was followed by relapse in every patient, and brentuximab vedotin exposure varied. Profiling relied on immunoSEQ multiplex PCR, and the TCRdb table lists in-frame clones only, not all of them. The sample shows 25,000 to 30,000 clones, more than 65% of them seen only once. Sample: peripheral blood mononuclear cells (PBMCs), taken before the fourth cycle of nivolumab. Every receptor here comes from a human donor with classical Hodgkin lymphoma.

This clone was seen just once. V gene TRBV5-4 combines with J gene TRBJ2-5, with a tentative D call TRBD1 (6 bases). V lost 6 bases and J lost 5, with 17 bases in between. Germline V gives CDR1 SGHNT, CDR2 YYREEE (reference sequence). The CDR3 has 14 residues. CDR3: CASTSPAGDETQYF. Here the CDR3 DNA reads TGTGCCAGCACCTCCCCCGCAGGGGATGAGACCCAGTACTTC.

The V and J genes are TRBV7-2 and TRBJ2-1, with D possibly TRBD2 on 5 matching bases. Per the germline V gene, CDR1 is SGHTA and CDR2 is FQGNSA. Trimming pared 1 base from V and 0 bases from J, leaving 10 bases between. This CDR3 is 16 amino acids long. The DNA for the CDR3 is TGTGCCAGCAGCTTAGTGAGGGCGAGCTCCTACAATGAGCAGTTCTTC. Encoded protein: CASSLVRASSYNEQFF.

The chain employs TRBV6-5 and TRBJ1-6; 8 bases fit TRBD1. The CDR3 sequence is 14 residues long. Germline V gene lookup returns CDR1 MNHEY and CDR2 SVGAGI. V lost 6 bases to trimming and J lost 7 bases; unmatched junction nucleotides: 5. CDR3 nucleotides: TGTGCCAGCAGCCTGGGACAGGAGAATTCACCCCTCCACTTT. This translates into CASSLGQENSPLHF.

This chain connects TRBV29-1 to TRBJ1-1; 7 bases align to TRBD1. The CDR3 length is 12 residues. V dropped 6 bases and J dropped 1; count of bases not matched to a gene: 2. Germline values: CDR1 SQVTM, CDR2 ANQGSEA. The CDR3 nucleotides are TGCAGCGTGACAGGGCCGAACACTGAAGCTTTCTTT. This encodes CSVTGPNTEAFF.

This clone was picked up one time. The chain joins TRBV2 to TRBJ2-3; 10 bases match TRBD2. Germline CDR1 SNHLY, CDR2 FYNNEI. V lost 3 bases, J lost 2 bases, and 11 bases stayed unmatched. This CDR3 comprises 18 residues. The CDR3 nucleotides are TGTGCCAGCAGTGACATTTCGCTAGCGGGGGCCGACACAGATACGCAGTATTTT. Its protein is CASSDISLAGADTDTQYF.

V gene TRBV4-1 combines with J gene TRBJ2-3, with 9 bases aligning to TRBD2. V was pared by 0 bases and J by 0 bases, with 7 bases of the junction left unmatched. The germline CDR1 and CDR2 sequences are MGHRA and YSYEKL. The CDR3 has 18 amino acids. Here the CDR3 DNA reads TGCGCCAGCAGCCAAGATATTATAGCGGGGGCGAGCACAGATACGCAGTATTTT. This gives the protein CASSQDIIAGASTDTQYF.

This chain joins TRBV5-4 and TRBJ1-2, with TRBD1 identical over 10 bases. Germline CDR1 and CDR2: SGHNT and YYREEE (reference sequence). Losses at the gene ends were 4 bases for V and 4 bases for J; bases not matched to a gene: 7. This CDR3 is 15 amino acids long. CDR3 coding DNA: TGTGCCAGCAGCAAATCCGGGACAGGGGTCTATGGCTACACCTTC. This gives the protein CASSKSGTGVYGYTF.

The chain uses TRBV7-9 and TRBJ1-4, with TRBD1 identical over 7 bases. The CDR3 is 14 amino acids. Germline assignment: CDR1 SEHNR and CDR2 FQNEAQ (reference sequence). V lost 4 bases to trimming and J lost 4 bases; unmatched junction nucleotides: 3. The CDR3 loop is CASSSTGFNEKLFF. Written as DNA, the CDR3 is TGTGCCAGCAGCTCGACAGGGTTTAATGAAAAACTGTTTTTT.

The J gene is TRBJ2-7, the V gene TRBV7-9; possibly TRBD2 for D (6 bases). This CDR3 has 14 amino acids. Trimming took off 5 bases at V and 10 bases at J, with 21 bases between the two ends. From germline, CDR1 is SEHNR and CDR2 FQNEAQ (reference sequence). CDR3 residues: CASSLSATSFEQYF. CDR3 sequence (DNA): TGTGCCAGCAGCCTTAGCGCAACTAGCTTCGAACAGTACTTC.

The chain has TRBV7-9 and TRBJ1-2; weak D call: TRBD1 (5 bases). Trimming shortened V by 1 base and J by 1 base, and 19 bases separated the two germline ends. Germline V gene sequence: CDR1 SEHNR, CDR2 FQNEAQ (reference sequence). This CDR3 comprises 18 residues. The CDR3 nucleotides are TGTGCCAGCAGCTTAGGTGGAGGGGCCAGCTTCCTTAACTATGGCTACACCTTC. Amino acid sequence: CASSLGGGASFLNYGYTF.

This clone was picked up a small number of times. The chain has TRBV2 and TRBJ2-7; D may be TRBD1 (6 bases). The CDR3 loop spans 15 amino acids. V lost 5 bases and J 4 bases, leaving 18 bases between the germline ends. Germline CDR1 and CDR2: SNHLY and FYNNEI. CDR3 sequence reads: CASSSDRTVPYEQYF. For the CDR3, the DNA is TGTGCCAGCAGTTCCGACAGGACAGTCCCGTACGAGCAGTACTTC.

The chain links TRBV21-1 to TRBJ2-4; the table names TRBD2, a call not compared with the DNA. TRBV21-1 constitutes a pseudogene. This CDR3 is built from 8 residues. The CDR3: CASTARAF. DNA of the CDR3: TGTGCCAGCACCGCTCGAGCCTTC.

The V and J genes are TRBV10-3 and TRBJ1-2, with a tentative D call TRBD1 (6 bases). CDR1 ENHRY and CDR2 SYGVKD come from the germline V gene. CDR3 length: 12 residues. Deletions cut 10 bases from V and 5 bases from J, with 14 bases between. For the CDR3, the DNA is TGTGCCACCTCAGGGGAATCTTATGGCTACACCTTC. It is translated as CATSGESYGYTF.

The genes are TRBV11-3 and TRBJ2-6, with a tentative D call TRBD2 (6 bases). CDR1 SGHNT and CDR2 YENEEA come from the germline V gene. CDR3 length: 16 amino acids. V was shortened by 5 bases and J by 1 base, with 12 bases between the two germline ends. The CDR3 loop reads CASSPSGVSGANVLTF. The CDR3 nucleotides are TGTGCCAGCAGCCCCTCGGGGGTATCTGGGGCCAACGTCCTGACTTTC.

The J gene is TRBJ1-4, the V gene TRBV11-3; D is unclear. Trimming cost V 2 bases and J 5 bases, with 9 bases left between them. Germline values: CDR1 SGHNT, CDR2 YENEEA. The CDR3 length is 14 residues. The CDR3 is CASSLRQLNEKLFF. CDR3 bases: TGTGCCAGCAGCTTACGGCAGCTCAATGAAAAACTGTTTTTT.

This chain connects TRBV6-5 to TRBJ1-1, with D unresolved. In germline, CDR1 is MNHEY, CDR2 SVGAGI. The CDR3 has 14 residues. Deletions cut 5 bases from V and 2 bases from J, with 12 bases between. The CDR3 loop reads CASSARRSNTEAFF. The CDR3 region has the DNA TGTGCCAGCAGTGCTCGGCGGTCCAACACTGAAGCTTTCTTT.

The chain uses TRBV28 and TRBJ1-1, with unresolved D. The CDR3 extends over 18 amino acids. In germline, CDR1 is MDHEN, CDR2 SYDVKM. V gave up 2 bases and J gave up 1 base, with 20 bases separating them. CDR3 nucleotides: TGTGCCAGCAGTTTACAGGACGGCGAATCCATATGGAACACTGAAGCTTTCTTT. Translation gives CASSLQDGESIWNTEAFF. The full variable domain, completed using reference TRBV28 and TRBJ1-1, is DVKVTQSSRYLVKRTGEKVFLECVQDMDHENMFWYRQDPGLGLRLIYFSYDVKMKEKGDIPEGYSVSREKKERFSLILESASTNQTSMYLCASSLQDGESIWNTEAFFGQGTRLTVV.

Turning to this clone: Mismatch with germline at one junction end may stem from a read error. The chain combines TRBV4-3 with TRBJ2-3; D is possibly TRBD2 (6 bases). CDR1 is LGHNA and CDR2 is YSLEER in the germline V gene. The CDR3 extends over 12 amino acids. CDR3 in amino acids: CASSQDTGTWGF. In DNA form, the CDR3 reads TGCGCCAGCAGCCAAGATACGGGGACTTGGGGTTTT.

The V and J genes are TRBV6-1 and TRBJ2-7; unclear D gene. V was clipped by 5 bases and J by 3 bases, with 8 bases between them. Germline CDR1 reads MNHNS; CDR2 reads SASEGT. The CDR3 consists of 12 residues. CDR3 amino acids: CASSMWGYEQYF. The CDR3 DNA reads TGTGCCAGCAGTATGTGGGGCTACGAGCAGTACTTC.

The gene calls are TRBV4-1 and TRBJ1-3; 8 positions agree with TRBD1. V lost 0 bases to trimming and J lost 1 base; unmatched junction nucleotides: 5. Per germline, CDR1 MGHRA and CDR2 YSYEKL. The CDR3 covers 17 residues. CDR3 DNA sequence: TGCGCCAGCAGCCAAGAGCCCCAGGGGGCTTCTGGAAACACCATATATTTT. Translation: CASSQEPQGASGNTIYF.

This sequence joins TRBV7-8 and TRBJ2-3; no firm D call. This CDR3 is built from 14 residues. Germline V gene lookup returns CDR1 SGHVS and CDR2 FQNEAQ. V was cut by 1 base and J by 6 bases, with 11 bases left in between. CDR3 DNA: TGTGCCAGCAGCTTAGACCGAACCGAGGATACGCAGTATTTT. Encoded protein: CASSLDRTEDTQYF.